These 15 T cell receptor beta chains were all obtained from the same sample, sequenced in a study of T-cell memory formation after mild COVID-19. TCRdb recomputed calls from the 5' RACE reads with MiXCR, one row per CDR3 protein. The sample gives some 150,000 distinct CDR3 sequences, roughly a fifth of which show up once; about 2% is in the top ten. Material for sequencing was PBMCs or a T cell subset sorted from them (not recorded which). The origin of the receptors is an adult woman who had mild COVID-19 (a few samples of this study predate the infection). Cell type and time point are not known.

The table lists this clonotype with a few counts. This CDR3 reads CASGQGPYNEQFF. The CDR3 nucleotides are TGTGCCAGCGGACAGGGCCCCTACAATGAGCAGTTCTTC. This rearrangement joins TRBV6-2 or TRBV6-3 to TRBJ2-1, with 8 bases identical to TRBD1. The CDR3 sequence is 13 residues long. Trimming removed 8 bases from V and 2 bases from J; junction bases left unmatched: 2. Germline CDR1 is MNHEY and CDR2 is SVGEGT.

The rearrangement links TRBV29-1 to TRBJ2-7, with TRBD1 as a possible D gene (6 bases). CDR1 and CDR2 (germline): SQVTM, ANQGSEA. V shed 4 bases and J shed 9 bases, with 16 bases lying between them. This CDR3 region has 12 residues. CDR3 bases: TGCAGCGTTGGTGGGTTACAGGGTGGGCAGTACTTC. Translating it yields CSVGGLQGGQYF.

The chain recombines TRBV11-2 with TRBJ2-3; maybe TRBD1 (5 bases). CDR1 SGHAT and CDR2 FQNNGV come from the germline V gene. V shed 2 bases and J shed 6 bases, with 12 bases lying between them. The CDR3 has 14 amino acids. CDR3 amino acids: CASSLSDHRDTQYF. CDR3 nucleotides: TGTGCCAGCAGCTTATCCGACCACAGGGATACGCAGTATTTT.

This clonotype showed up just a few times. The V call is TRBV7-8, the J call TRBJ1-1; D is perhaps TRBD1 (6 bases). This CDR3 region has 15 residues. Germline assignment: CDR1 SGHVS and CDR2 FQNEAQ. Between the trimmed V and J ends, which lost 6 bases and 4 bases, there was a span of 18 bases. CDR3: CASSRYRVGITEAFF. DNA for the CDR3: TGTGCCAGCAGTAGATACAGGGTCGGGATCACTGAAGCTTTCTTT.

The gene calls are TRBV4-2 and TRBJ2-2; 9 nucleotides align to TRBD1. CDR3 length: 17 residues. Germline V gene sequence: CDR1 LGHNA, CDR2 YNFKEQ. V shed 0 bases and J 5 bases; nucleotides not matched to a gene: 7. CDR3 loop: CASSQDQRGQGTGELFF. CDR3 DNA: TGTGCCAGCAGCCAAGATCAGAGGGGACAGGGAACCGGGGAGCTGTTTTTT.

The rearrangement joins TRBV6-2 or TRBV6-3 to TRBJ1-5; TRBD1 matches 9 bases. V dropped 6 bases and J dropped 2; count of bases not matched to a gene: 5. The V gene's germline CDR1 is MNHEY and CDR2 SVGEGT. CDR3 length: 15 amino acids. The CDR3, as DNA: TGTGCCAGCAGAAAGGGACAGGGAGGCAATCAGCCCCAGCATTTT. Protein sequence: CASRKGQGGNQPQHF.

The gene calls are TRBV7-2 and TRBJ1-1, with D unresolved. Trimming removed 2 bases from V and 2 bases from J, with 9 bases in between. Germline loops: CDR1 SGHTA, CDR2 FQGNSA. The CDR3 is made up of 14 amino acids. The CDR3: CASSLSRKNTEAFF. The CDR3 coding sequence is TGTGCCAGCAGCTTATCCCGGAAAAACACTGAAGCTTTCTTT.

The gene calls are TRBV4-1 and TRBJ1-5; no clear D gene. Germline CDR1 and CDR2: MGHRA and YSYEKL. The CDR3 runs to 15 residues. V gave up 0 bases and J gave up 3 bases, with 9 bases separating them. CDR3 sequence (DNA): TGCGCCAGCAGCCAAGATATGGGTACCAATCAGCCCCAGCATTTT. Translating it yields CASSQDMGTNQPQHF.

This clonotype showed up just a few times. J is TRBJ2-1 and V is TRBV5-6; 7 nucleotides match TRBD2. The J segment lost 4 bases and the V segment lost 0 bases, leaving 10 bases of the junction unmatched. Germline CDR1 reads SGHDT; CDR2 reads YYEEEE. The CDR3 contains 17 residues. The CDR3 bases are TGTGCCAGCAGCTTGGCCTGGGGCAGCGGGGTATACAATGAGCAGTTCTTC. Translation gives CASSLAWGSGVYNEQFF.

J is TRBJ1-1 and V is TRBV20-1, with D unclear. The V end was cut by 5 bases, the J end by 1 base, with 11 bases between. From germline, CDR1 is DFQATT and CDR2 SNEGSKA (reference sequence). The CDR3 has 13 amino acids. The CDR3: CSASRRGNTEAFF. The CDR3 nucleotides read TGCAGTGCTTCCCGACGGGGGAACACTGAAGCTTTCTTT.

CDR3 nucleotide sequence: TGTGCCAGCAGCCGGGACTTACCGACGCAGTATTTT. It yields the protein CASSRDLPTQYF. The chain has TRBV7-9 and TRBJ2-3; tentatively, D is TRBD2 (6 bases). Trimming took 5 bases from V and 9 from J, leaving 12 bases between them. The CDR3 has 12 residues. Germline CDR1 is SEHNR and CDR2 is FQNEAQ (reference sequence).

This clonotype was observed a few times. CDR3 sequence reads: CASSLGGGQNEQFF. The CDR3 DNA sequence: TGTGCCAGCAGCTTAGGGGGAGGGCAAAATGAGCAGTTCTTC. The chain has TRBV7-3 and TRBJ2-1; TRBD2 matches 7 bases. Per the germline V gene, CDR1 is SGHTA and CDR2 is FQGTGA. The CDR3 totals 14 residues. V trimming: 2 bases; J trimming: 7 bases; junction bases outside the gene matches: 5.

The chain is built from TRBV20-1 and TRBJ1-1, with a tentative D call TRBD1 (5 bases). V was trimmed by 4 bases and J by 2 bases, leaving 8 bases between them. The CDR3 extends over 12 amino acids. Germline values: CDR1 DFQATT, CDR2 SNEGSKA (reference sequence). In DNA, the CDR3 is TGCAGTGCTAAGGGGCCAAACACTGAAGCTTTCTTT. Amino acid sequence: CSAKGPNTEAFF.

In this sample, this clonotype turned up a few times. The genes are TRBV7-9 and TRBJ2-3, with D tentatively TRBD1 (6 bases). CDR1 and CDR2 (germline): SEHNR, FQNEAQ (reference sequence). The V and J ends lost 6 bases and 2 bases respectively, with 12 bases between them. The CDR3 totals 14 residues. The CDR3 sequence: CASRQGGSTDTQYF. CDR3 bases: TGTGCCAGCAGGCAAGGGGGTTCCACAGATACGCAGTATTTT.

This clonotype has a handful of counts. This rearrangement joins TRBV7-2 to TRBJ2-1; D is uncertain. CDR3 length: 15 amino acids. Looked up from germline, CDR1 is SGHTA and CDR2 is FQGNSA. V lost 7 bases and J lost 4, with 17 bases in between. The CDR3 spells CASTYRAPQYNEQFF. The CDR3 coding sequence is TGTGCCAGCACCTACCGGGCCCCGCAATACAATGAGCAGTTCTTC. Filled out from reference TRBV7-2 and TRBJ2-1, the complete variable domain reads GAGVSQSPSNKVTEKGKDVELRCDPISGHTALYWYRQSLGQGLEFLIYFQGNSAPDKSGLPSDRFSAERTGGSVSTLTIQRTQQEDSAVYLCASTYRAPQYNEQFFGPGTRLTVL.